This entry lists 7 T cell receptor beta chains sequenced from one sample in a study of OX40 agonist ivuxolimab in advanced cancers. The library was generated by the immunoSEQ multiplex PCR assay. This is the immuneACCESS table as TCRdb keeps it, with only in-frame sequences that have V and J called. A part of the clones is gone; compared with another copy, unresolved V genes explain less than half, and the rest is unexplained. In this sample the table shows tens of thousands of clones, over 80% of which occur a single time. Together, the top ten hold around 0.56% of the sample. The source material was CD4+ or CD8+ T cells sorted from blood, sampled in a trial of the OX40 agonist ivuxolimab. The receptors originated from an adult with an advanced solid tumor such as melanoma, head and neck, liver or kidney cancer.

The rearrangement joins TRBV5-4 to TRBJ1-6; maybe TRBD1 (6 bases). The V end was cut by 4 bases, the J end by 5 bases, with 13 bases between. This CDR3 is built from 15 residues. Per the germline V gene, CDR1 is SGHNT and CDR2 is YYREEE (reference sequence). CDR3 DNA sequence: TGTGCCAGCAGCCAGGGGTCGGCGGATAATTCACCCCTCCACTTT. Its translation: CASSQGSADNSPLHF.

The chain combines TRBV6-5 with TRBJ2-3, with 8 bases matching TRBD1. V lost 5 bases and J lost 7; bases outside the gene matches: 8. The V gene's germline CDR1 is MNHEY and CDR2 SVGAGI. This CDR3 has 14 residues. Here the CDR3 reads CASSKDRERNTQYF. CDR3 coding DNA: TGTGCCAGCAGTAAGGACAGGGAAAGGAATACGCAGTATTTT.

The V call is TRBV30, the J call TRBJ2-5, with no clear D. This CDR3 spans 12 amino acids. Trimming cost V 5 bases and J 5 bases, with 12 bases left between them. Germline CDR1 is GTSNPN and CDR2 is SVGIG (reference sequence). The CDR3 region is CAWGPFTETQYF. Here the CDR3 DNA reads TGTGCCTGGGGACCCTTCACGGAGACCCAGTACTTC.

The chain has TRBV2 and TRBJ2-1, with TRBD2 matching over 15 bases. CDR3 length equals 15 residues. After removal of 7 bases from V and 9 bases from J, the junction contained 7 bases not matched to a gene. In germline, CDR1 is SNHLY, CDR2 FYNNEI. Here the CDR3 DNA reads TGTGCCAGCAAGAGGGGACTAGCGGGGGGTACTGAGCAGTTCTTC. It encodes CASKRGLAGGTEQFF.

V usage is TRBV7-9 and J usage is TRBJ1-1; D unclear. CDR1 and CDR2 from the germline V gene are SEHNR and FQNEAQ (reference sequence). V was clipped by 1 base and J by 1 base, with 4 bases between them. CDR3 length equals 13 residues. CDR3 residues: CASSLVRNTEAFF. The CDR3 nucleotides are TGTGCCAGCAGCTTAGTCCGGAACACTGAAGCTTTCTTT. The full variable domain, in which reference TRBV7-9 and TRBJ1-1 provide the parts outside the CDR3, is DTGVSQNPRHKITKRGQNVTFRCDPISEHNRLYWYRQTLGQGPEFLTYFQNEAQLEKSRLLSDRFSAERPKGSFSTLEIQRTEQGDSAMYLCASSLVRNTEAFFGQGTRLTVV.

J is TRBJ2-3 and V is TRBV2; perhaps TRBD2 as D (9 bases). The CDR3 is 17 residues long. V dropped 7 bases and J dropped 2 bases, with 22 bases sitting between them. Germline CDR1 reads SNHLY; CDR2 reads FYNNEI. CDR3 sequence reads: CASTEAGGQVLTDTQYF. In nucleotides, the CDR3 is TGTGCCAGCACCGAAGCGGGGGGACAGGTTCTCACAGATACGCAGTATTTT.

This clone has only a few counts. This rearrangement joins TRBV2 to TRBJ1-1; D is unresolved. The CDR3 totals 14 residues. Germline V gives CDR1 SNHLY, CDR2 FYNNEI. Trimming left V 6 bases short and J 4 bases short, with 15 bases between. The CDR3, as DNA: TGTGCCAGCAGGCTCACTAGGGAGGGCACTGAAGCTTTCTTT. It encodes CASRLTREGTEAFF.